The clone carrying this T cell receptor (beta chain) was detected a few times. Distinct nucleotide sequences in the sample also encode this CDR3. Seattle patients were enrolled during active infection and followed longitudinally. These data originate in a study of blood T cell repertoires in COVID-19. TCRdb keeps only in-frame clones here, not all; method: immunoSEQ multiplex PCR. The repertoire holds around 400,000 clones, with more than 70% as singletons. V was cut by 0 bases and J by 4 bases, with 8 bases left in between. The CDR3 totals 14 residues. Per germline, CDR1 SGHRS and CDR2 YFSETQ. The origin of this receptor is a woman aged 55-70 years with COVID-19, enrolled during active disease. The rearrangement joins TRBV5-1 to TRBJ2-1; D perhaps matches TRBD1 (5 bases). The sequenced sample was peripheral blood. The chain's CDR3 is CASSLASGYNEQFF. Written as DNA, the CDR3 is TGCGCCAGCAGCTTGGCCTCAGGGTACAATGAGCAGTTCTTC.